The 17 T cell receptor beta chains given below trace back to one sample, sequenced in a study of T cell responses to AZD1222 COVID-19 vaccine. Profiled with immunoSEQ multiplex PCR; TCRdb holds only in-frame clones, not every one. The sample contains 150,000 to 200,000 clones, around 94% of which appear only once. The sample here was peripheral blood, taken on day 0 of AZD1222 vaccination. Receptor source: an adult in good health.

This clone has just a few counts. The rearrangement links TRBV7-9 to TRBJ1-5, with D unclear. V lost 5 bases and J 3 bases, leaving 11 bases between the germline ends. The CDR3 has 14 amino acids. Germline V lookup: CDR1 SEHNR, CDR2 FQNEAQ (reference sequence). The CDR3 coding sequence is TGTGCCAGCAGCCTTCCTGGGGTCAATCAGCCCCAGCATTTT. The encoded protein is CASSLPGVNQPQHF.

V usage is TRBV15 and J usage is TRBJ1-5; 9 bases match TRBD1. This CDR3 spans 13 amino acids. V was pared by 8 bases and J by 7 bases, with 6 bases of the junction left unmatched. Germline V CDR1 and CDR2: LNHNV, YYDKDF (reference sequence). The CDR3 region has the DNA TGTGCCACCCGGGACAGGGAGTTCCAGCCCCAGCATTTT. Translated: CATRDREFQPQHF.

V usage is TRBV2 and J usage is TRBJ1-5; unclear D gene. Germline V CDR1 and CDR2: SNHLY, FYNNEI. Trimming took off 4 bases at V and 5 bases at J, with 6 bases between the two ends. This CDR3 is built from 12 residues. The CDR3 spells CASSGMDQPQHF. In DNA form, the CDR3 reads TGTGCCAGCAGTGGGATGGATCAGCCCCAGCATTTT.

In DNA, the CDR3 is TGCGCCAGCAGCTTGGACCCGGGAGGGTCCGGGGGGACCCAGTACTTC. Translating it yields CASSLDPGGSGGTQYF. V and J are TRBV5-1 and TRBJ2-5; 8 bases are shared with TRBD2. Per the germline V gene, CDR1 is SGHRS and CDR2 is YFSETQ. The CDR3 spans 16 residues. Trimming cost V 0 bases and J 7 bases; bases outside gene matches: 11. Supplemented by reference TRBV5-1 and TRBJ2-5, the full variable domain reads KAGVTQTPRYLIKTRGQQVTLSCSPISGHRSVSWYQQTPGQGLQFLFEYFSETQRNKGNFPGRFSGRQFSNSRSEMNVSTLELGDSALYLCASSLDPGGSGGTQYFGPGTRLLVL.

The sample holds one count of this clone. The chain carries TRBV12-5 and TRBJ2-5; D not certain. This CDR3 spans 13 amino acids. Deletions cut 1 base from V and 2 bases from J, with 5 bases between. Germline loops: CDR1 LGHNT, CDR2 FRNRAP. The CDR3 loop is CASGLGHQETQYF. Here the CDR3 DNA reads TGTGCTAGTGGTTTGGGGCATCAAGAGACCCAGTACTTC.

The V and J genes are TRBV7-2 and TRBJ1-4; no clear D gene. Germline V gene data show CDR1 as SGHTA and CDR2 as FQGNSA. The CDR3 length is 13 residues. V shed 5 bases and J shed 8 bases, with 12 bases lying between them. The CDR3 is CASSQHDGEKLFF. CDR3 DNA sequence: TGTGCCAGCAGCCAACATGACGGGGAAAAACTGTTTTTT.

The V and J genes are TRBV7-3 and TRBJ2-3; D is possibly TRBD1 or TRBD2 (5 bases each). From germline, CDR1 is SGHTA and CDR2 FQGTGA. The CDR3 consists of 12 residues. V was cut by 5 bases and J by 2 bases, with 5 bases left in between. The CDR3 region has the DNA TGTGCCAGCAGCGGGACCACAGATACGCAGTATTTT. Protein: CASSGTTDTQYF.

This clone occurred a few times. The gene calls are TRBV2 and TRBJ2-2; the D gene is possibly TRBD2 (6 bases). The CDR3 length is 15 residues. The V gene lost 6 bases and the J gene lost 7 bases, with 18 bases spanning the gap. Germline CDR1 is SNHLY and CDR2 is FYNNEI. The CDR3 bases are TGTGCCAGCAGGTTGACTAGAAGTGGTATCGGGGAGCTGTTTTTT. Protein product: CASRLTRSGIGELFF.

This sequence joins TRBV19 and TRBJ2-7; weak D call: TRBD2 (5 bases). V was pared by 3 bases and J by 0 bases, with 6 bases between. CDR1 is LNHDA and CDR2 is SQIVND in the germline V gene (reference sequence). The CDR3 sequence is 13 residues long. The CDR3 loop reads CASSIGSSYEQYF. CDR3 bases: TGTGCCAGTAGTATTGGGAGCTCCTACGAGCAGTACTTC.

This chain uses TRBV7-2 with TRBJ1-4; no firm D call. Deletions cut 3 bases from V and 5 bases from J, with 7 bases between. CDR3 length: 13 amino acids. Per germline, CDR1 SGHTA and CDR2 FQGNSA. CDR3 in amino acids: CASSFPPNEKLFF. Written as DNA, the CDR3 is TGTGCCAGCAGCTTCCCCCCCAATGAAAAACTGTTTTTT. Full variable domain (missing parts from reference TRBV7-2 and TRBJ1-4): GAGVSQSPSNKVTEKGKDVELRCDPISGHTALYWYRQSLGQGLEFLIYFQGNSAPDKSGLPSDRFSAERTGGSVSTLTIQRTQQEDSAVYLCASSFPPNEKLFFGSGTQLSVL.

This clone was seen only once. V gene TRBV5-5 combines with J gene TRBJ1-5; the D is unclear. The CDR3 runs 16 residues. CDR1 SGHKS and CDR2 YYEKEE come from the germline V gene (reference sequence). V was clipped by 3 bases and J by 3 bases, with 16 bases between them. The CDR3 protein is CASSSAGDFYNQPQHF. CDR3 coding DNA: TGTGCCAGCAGCTCAGCTGGGGATTTTTACAATCAGCCCCAGCATTTT. Full variable domain (remainder filled in from reference TRBV5-5 and TRBJ1-5): DAGVTQSPTHLIKTRGQQVTLRCSPISGHKSVSWYQQVLGQGPQFIFQYYEKEERGRGNFPDRFSARQFPNYSSELNVNALLLGDSALYLCASSSAGDFYNQPQHFGDGTRLSIL.

The chain links TRBV6-5 to TRBJ1-2; 8 bases fit TRBD1. Germline V lookup: CDR1 MNHEY, CDR2 SVGAGI. The V and J ends lost 6 bases and 4 bases, in that order; junction bases with no gene match: 4. The CDR3 covers 13 residues. CDR3 amino acids: CASRTGDSYGYTF. CDR3 nucleotide sequence: TGTGCCAGCAGGACAGGGGACAGCTATGGCTACACCTTC.

The chain recombines TRBV28 with TRBJ1-3; 7 nucleotides line up with TRBD1. With V trimmed by 5 bases and J by 2 bases, 3 bases remained unmatched. This CDR3 spans 14 amino acids. CDR1 and CDR2 from the germline V gene are MDHEN and SYDVKM. CDR3 amino acids: CASSPGTAGNTIYF. The CDR3 nucleotides read TGTGCCAGCAGTCCCGGGACAGCTGGAAACACCATATATTTT.

The V and J genes are TRBV2 and TRBJ2-3; D remains unclear. The CDR3 loop spans 14 amino acids. V was clipped by 2 bases and J by 3 bases, with 9 bases between them. Germline CDR1 is SNHLY and CDR2 is FYNNEI. CDR3: CASSELVKTDTQYF. As DNA, the CDR3 is TGTGCCAGCAGTGAACTTGTTAAGACAGATACGCAGTATTTT.

This clone was found once. The gene calls are TRBV5-1 and TRBJ2-7, with D possibly TRBD2 on 6 matching bases. Trimming cost V 7 bases and J 3 bases, with 29 bases left between them. The CDR3 has 18 residues. Germline V gene data show CDR1 as SGHRS and CDR2 as YFSETQ. The CDR3 region is CASDTWRGEGSYLYEQYF. The CDR3 nucleotides are TGCGCCAGCGACACCTGGCGGGGAGAGGGTTCATACCTCTACGAGCAGTACTTC.

The J gene is TRBJ1-1, the V gene TRBV6-5, with TRBD1 matching over 7 bases. After removal of 8 bases from V and 1 base from J, the junction contained 10 bases not matched to a gene. This CDR3 region has 15 residues. Germline V gives CDR1 MNHEY, CDR2 SVGAGI. The CDR3 is CASRYGQDSNTEAFF. For the CDR3, the DNA is TGTGCCAGCCGCTACGGACAGGACTCGAACACTGAAGCTTTCTTT.

This rearrangement joins TRBV25-1 to TRBJ1-1; no definite D call. Germline assignment: CDR1 MGHDK and CDR2 SYGVNS. The CDR3 has 16 residues. V was trimmed by 8 bases and J by 0 bases, leaving 19 bases between them. This CDR3 is CASRPGFGGMNTEAFF. The DNA for the CDR3 is TGTGCCAGCCGTCCTGGCTTTGGAGGGATGAACACTGAAGCTTTCTTT.